This record looks at one T cell receptor (beta chain) sequence and its context. Its antigen is currently unknown. Beta-chain TCR cDNA was generated via 5'RACE template switching with UMIs. TCRdb re-called the 5' RACE reads, yielding one record per CDR3 amino acid sequence without DNA. The data show approximately 550,000 distinct CDR3 sequences, and the top ten clones hold approximately 3.6%. The CDR3 spans 19 residues. CDR1 SGHRS and CDR2 YFSETQ come from the germline V gene. This sample is part of a study of T cells expressing NK-cell markers. Study context: All TCR beta repertoires analysed originated from sorted CD3+CD56+NKG2C+, CD3+CD56+NKG2C- and CD3+CD56-NKG2C+ T cells. Broader study findings: CD8+ T cells in six donors included dominant NKG2C+ clonotypes at about 1.0-8%.

The sequence was collected from a man younger than 35 in good health. The sequencing input was blood T cells: a sorted CD56 or NKG2C T cell subset, CD4+ or CD8+ T cells, or bulk PBMC T cells (not recorded which). The gene calls are TRBV5-1 and TRBJ2-1; lacking DNA, the TRBD2 call made by TCRdb goes unchecked. CDR3 residues: CASRGGSGLAGGSYNEQFF.